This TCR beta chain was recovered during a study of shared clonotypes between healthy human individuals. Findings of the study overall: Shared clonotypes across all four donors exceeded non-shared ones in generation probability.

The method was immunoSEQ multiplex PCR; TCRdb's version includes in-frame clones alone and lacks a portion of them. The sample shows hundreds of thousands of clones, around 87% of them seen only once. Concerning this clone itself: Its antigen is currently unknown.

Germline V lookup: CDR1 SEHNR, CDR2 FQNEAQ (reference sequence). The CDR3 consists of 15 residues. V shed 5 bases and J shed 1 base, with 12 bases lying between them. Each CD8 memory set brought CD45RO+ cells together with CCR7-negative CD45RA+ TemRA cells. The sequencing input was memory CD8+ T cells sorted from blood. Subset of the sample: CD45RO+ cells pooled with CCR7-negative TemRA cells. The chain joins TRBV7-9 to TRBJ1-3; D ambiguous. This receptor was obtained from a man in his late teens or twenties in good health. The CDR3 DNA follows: TGTGCCAGCAGCCTTGGACGGCTTTCTGGAAACACCATATATTTT. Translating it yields CASSLGRLSGNTIYF. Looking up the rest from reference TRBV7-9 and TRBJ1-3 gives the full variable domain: DTGVSQNPRHKITKRGQNVTFRCDPISEHNRLYWYRQTLGQGPEFLTYFQNEAQLEKSRLLSDRFSAERPKGSFSTLEIQRTEQGDSAMYLCASSLGRLSGNTIYFGEGSWLTVV.